This T cell receptor (beta chain) was identified during a study of blood T cell repertoires in COVID-19. Study overall: COVID-19 samples, acute and convalescent, were from the United States, Italy and Spain.

This CDR3 comprises 13 residues. CDR1 and CDR2 (germline): LNHDA, SQIVND (reference sequence). V was clipped by 6 bases and J by 3 bases, with 10 bases between them. Cohort assignment relied on participant-reported clinical history. Measured with immunoSEQ multiplex PCR; TCRdb has only the in-frame clones, and not every one. The table has approximately 220,000 clones, 75% to 90% seen once. This clone turned up a few times. The TCR comes from a woman in her twenties or thirties who had been exposed to COVID-19. The sequenced sample was PBMCs or T cells enriched from blood (not recorded which). V usage is TRBV19 and J usage is TRBJ2-3, with D tentatively TRBD1 (6 bases). The CDR3 DNA is TGTGCCAGTAGACGGGACAATACAGATACGCAGTATTTT. This gives the protein CASRRDNTDTQYF.